This T cell receptor (beta chain) came from a study of control samples from healthy donors and cancer patients. This table comes from immunoSEQ multiplex PCR, and its TCRdb copy is limited to in-frame clones, with some not included. Among about 160,000 clones listed, just over 95% were seen once. The sample consisted of blood. This clonotype was sampled from a woman in her 30s in good health.

The CDR3 region is CASSPLLTYEQYF. The CDR3 nucleotides are TGTGCCAGCTCACCACTACTGACCTACGAGCAGTACTTC. The genes are TRBV18 and TRBJ2-7; no firm D call. CDR3 length: 13 amino acids. Germline-derived CDR1 and CDR2 are KGHSH and LQKENI. Trimming removed 1 base at V and 2 bases at J, with 6 bases between.